This T cell receptor beta chain came from a study of blood T cell repertoires in COVID-19. Authors' methods: Amplified reference gene primers provided the basis for estimating nucleated cell counts. This table comes from immunoSEQ multiplex PCR, and its TCRdb copy is limited to in-frame clones, with some not included. That table gives V, J and clone size, and the DNA gave D and trimming. The sample has 270,000 or so clones; roughly 86% are singletons. Participant ages covered about 18 to 95 years across 20 to 30 US areas. Participants' reported clinical history set cohort assignment. In Cohort 3, a recovered donor had either two negative PCRs, clearance, or symptom resolution. Source material: PBMCs or T cells enriched from blood (not recorded which). The origin of this receptor is a woman under 30 who had recovered from COVID-19.

The CDR3: CASSLNGGKGEKLFF. The CDR3 bases are TGTGCCAGCAGCTTAAATGGCGGGAAGGGCGAAAAACTGTTTTTT. The J gene is TRBJ1-4, the V gene TRBV7-2; D gene uncertain. CDR3 length: 15 residues. CDR1 SGHTA and CDR2 FQGNSA come from the germline V gene. V was clipped by 2 bases and J by 8 bases, with 15 bases between them.